The clone carrying this T cell receptor (beta chain) was seen a handful of times. Each CDR3 protein gets one entry after TCRdb re-called the RT-PCR reads with MiXCR. The sample lists 150,000 to 200,000 distinct CDR3 sequences, more than 20% occurring once. Germline V gene data show CDR1 as MGHDK and CDR2 as SYGVNS. V shed 3 bases and J shed 1 base, with 6 bases lying between them. CDR3 size: 13 residues. This specimen comes from a study of patients and donors after allogeneic stem cell transplantation. V is TRBV25-1 and J is TRBJ1-1; no clear D gene. The sequence derives from a human donor who was either an allogeneic HSCT recipient or a stem cell or donor lymphocyte infusion donor (not recorded which). It is not recorded whose cells these are; they may come from a transplant donor. The source material was blood, either unsorted or a sorted T cell fraction (not recorded which). CDR3 residues: CASSEAGNTEAFF. In DNA, the CDR3 is TGTGCCAGCAGTGAGGCAGGGAACACTGAAGCTTTCTTT.